This TCR beta chain was found in a study of regulatory T cells in long-lasting Graves disease (dated by TCRdb to about 2021). Turning to the overall study: Patients with newly diagnosed Graves' disease had been on antithyroid drugs for under 3 months. This study used TCR sequencing and RNA sequencing of peripheral blood to compare persistent Graves' disease patients against newly diagnosed Graves' disease patients. The study was registered as a clinical trial and conducted in China. TCR sequencing covered roughly 13 persistent and approximately 20 newly diagnosed Graves' disease patients, some 35 samples in total.

From the cysteine up to the phenylalanine, the CDR3 has a length of 15 residues. This entry keeps only the CDR3 DNA: 45 bases, framed from base 1. Via the germline V gene, CDR1 is ENHRY and CDR2 SYGVKD. The germline V and J ends show losses of 3 bases and 2 bases respectively, and no gene match explains 1 base of the junction. The sample's time point label, in plain terms: newly diagnosed GD, antithyroid drugs for less than 3 months. RNA was extracted from PBMCs in TRIzol for both TCR sequencing and RNA sequencing. The diagnosis of Graves' disease was made according to American Thyroid Association guidelines. Patients for the study were recruited at an endocrinology department in Xi'an, China. From each patient, 7.5 to 9.5 milliliters of peripheral blood was collected into an EDTA anticoagulant tube. Ficoll Paque Plus density gradient separation was used to isolate PBMCs, and no further T cell sorting was performed. An Agilent 2100 Bioanalyzer and agarose gel were used to check RNA quality, while a NanoDrop 2000 measured RNA concentration.

What the authors observed across the whole study: Persistent Graves' disease patients showed lower TCR Shannon entropy and fewer highly expanded clones than newly diagnosed patients, suggesting clonal expansion. The authors acknowledged the small sample size as a limitation that may reduce accuracy. Sequencing and analysis were restricted to the TCR beta chain. Patients with persistent disease shared more public clonotypes (approximately 2,500) than newly diagnosed patients did (roughly 970). Preferential use of TRBV28, TRBJ1-2 and TRBJ2-5 was observed in persistent disease, whereas TRBV20-1 and TRBJ2-1 were favored in newly diagnosed disease. Peripheral blood alone was examined, since thyroid tissue, which constituted the primary lesion, could not be accessed.

The library was produced with multiplex PCR. The sample was run on an Illumina HiSeq 4000. iRepertoire HTBI primers and Arm-PCR amplification of CDR3 regions were used to construct TCR beta libraries. PCR products were gel purified before sequencing. For the original study's pipeline: A total of 62 TRBV and 14 TRBJ segments were identified across samples and were used for gene usage analysis of CDR3 amino acid clonotypes. COPE and FqMerger were used to merge the filtered high-quality paired reads into contigs. BLAST was used to align contigs to the IMGT TRBV, TRBD and TRBJ reference genes, and CDR3 was defined following IMGT. Any clonotype with a frequency above 0.1% was classified as a highly expanded clone. Shannon entropy served as the measure of repertoire diversity, while the Gini coefficient captured V-J evenness. A clonotype found in more than one individual was treated as public. The public reads were reprocessed in TCRdb via fastp at Q25 and MiXCR, keeping in-frame beta chains. Entries are consolidated by CDR3 protein sequence, retaining the most common genes and DNA. TCRdb's processing, not the authors', yielded these V and J calls. This sample comprises approximately 540,000 distinct CDR3 sequences, 12% of them detected only once. Approximately 9% of the sample belongs to the ten largest clones.

As concerns this clonotype: It lacks a known antigen. No much larger clone is present one base from it, and per-base qualities are unavailable.

A further study also used this sample, focusing on T cells in Graves' hyperthyroidism and ophthalmopathy. Looking at the second paper: Stable Graves' hyperthyroidism was defined as no progression to ophthalmopathy during 18 months of follow-up. Hyperthyroidism patients were aged 18 to 65 years and newly diagnosed, with disease duration of less than 2 months. Exclusion was applied to patients with uncontrolled infections, other autoimmune diseases, pregnancy or lactation. Diagnoses were based on clinical symptoms, serum thyroxine and TRAb, thyroid ultrasound and orbital computed tomography. The first round of RT-PCR for the TCR CDR3 was performed with the HTBI primer set and the Qiagen OneStep RT-PCR kit. Blood samples also contained most of the expanded thyroid clonotypes (frequency above 0.001), which suggests that blood repertoires may reflect thyroid immune responses. In cross-validation, a model built on a 13 V-J signature told ophthalmopathy apart from stable hyperthyroidism with about 90% sensitivity and approximately 81% specificity, and in testing the same model reached 80%/75%. During validation, the model predicted progression to ophthalmopathy a median of approximately 7 months ahead of onset, with around 71% sensitivity and about 75% specificity. A discovery cohort of about a hundred patients, 43 with Graves' ophthalmopathy and about 58 with stable Graves' hyperthyroidism, was used to find distinguishing TCR V-J signatures. An independent validation cohort of under 20 hyperthyroidism patients and approximately 15 patients who later progressed to ophthalmopathy tested prospective prediction of ophthalmopathy. The 100 or so discovery patients were divided at random into training and test sets in a 7:3 ratio. Thyroid tissue and blood T-cell repertoires from six or seven Graves' hyperthyroidism patients were also compared in the study. Following sampling, methimazole starting at 30 mg daily was given to hyperthyroidism patients, and high-dose intravenous methylprednisolone was given to ophthalmopathy patients. Libraries were constructed in a second round of multiplex PCR, after which size selection and purification were performed. The libraries were sequenced on an Illumina HiSeq2000 using paired-end 100 bp reads. Raw data were processed with SOAPnuke, discarding reads with adapters, uncalled bases, mean Phred below 15, or no exact constant-primer or identifier match. High-quality paired reads were merged using COPE v1.2.5, and each unique nucleotide sequence was defined as a clonotype. MiTCR v1.1 was used to align clonotypes to the IMGT TRBV, TRBD and TRBJ reference segments. The analysis included only V-J combinations with a frequency above 0.0001, which together covered around 99% of the repertoires. The TCS score was defined as F50 (clonal expansion) divided by E x V (chaos), with BLOSUM62-based TCRdist calculated between CDR3 peptides within each V-J. Welch's t-statistics and random forest reduced around 520 V-J features to roughly 13, which were used in a naive Bayes classifier (R e1071). No statistical method was used to set the sample size in advance, and investigators knew the group allocation. The paper reports TCR Vbeta CDR3 sequencing of some 140 peripheral blood samples: under 45 ophthalmopathy, fewer than 80 hyperthyroidism and around 17 progressor patients.

In this chain, TRBV10-3 is recombined with TRBJ2-7, with 13 bases matching TRBD2. The receptor's source is a woman younger than 45 with Graves disease. Donor details come from another sample of the same person, matched by shared clones. The sample consisted of peripheral blood mononuclear cells (PBMCs), taken at new diagnosis, from a patient treated with antithyroid drugs. CDR3 protein: CAISEGTSGAYEQYF. The DNA sequence is TGTGCCATCAGTGAAGGGACTAGCGGGGCCTACGAGCAGTACTTC.